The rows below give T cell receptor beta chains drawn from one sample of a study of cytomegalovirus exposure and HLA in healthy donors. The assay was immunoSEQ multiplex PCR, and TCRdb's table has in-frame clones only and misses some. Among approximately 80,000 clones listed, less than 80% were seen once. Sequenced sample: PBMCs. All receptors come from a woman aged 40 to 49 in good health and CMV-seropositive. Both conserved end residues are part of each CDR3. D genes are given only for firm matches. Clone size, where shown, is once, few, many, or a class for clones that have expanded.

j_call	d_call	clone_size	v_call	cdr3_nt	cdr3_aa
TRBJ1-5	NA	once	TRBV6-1	TGTGCCAGCAGTGAAGCGATTTCCACGGCAACTAGGGAGCCCCAGCATTTT	CASSEAISTATREPQHF
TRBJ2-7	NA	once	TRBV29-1	TGCAGCGTTGAAGATCTTTCCTACGAGCAGTACTTC	CSVEDLSYEQYF
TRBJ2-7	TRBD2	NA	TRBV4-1	TGCGCCAGCAGCCAAGTATCTAGCGGGAAAGACTACGAGCAGTACTTC	CASSQVSSGKDYEQYF
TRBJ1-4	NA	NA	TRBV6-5	TGTGCCAGCAGTTATTCGGGGTACGAAAAACTGTTTTTT	CASSYSGYEKLFF
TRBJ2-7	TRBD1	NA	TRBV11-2	TGTGCCAGCAGCATCGGGACAGTAGGGCAGTACTTC	CASSIGTVGQYF
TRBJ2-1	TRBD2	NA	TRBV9	TGTGCCAGCAGCGTAGGGCGGGAGGGCTACAATGAGCAGTTCTTC	CASSVGREGYNEQFF
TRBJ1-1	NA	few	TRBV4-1	TGCGCCAGCAGCCAAGCACAGGAGAACACTGAAGCTTTCTTT	CASSQAQENTEAFF
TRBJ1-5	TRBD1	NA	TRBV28	TGTGCCAGCACGGTGTATCGGCAGGGGGCTTGGCCCCAGCATTTT	CASTVYRQGAWPQHF
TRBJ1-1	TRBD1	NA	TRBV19	TGTGCCAGTAGTCAAGGGGGCTCAGGCACTGAAGCTTTCTTT	CASSQGGSGTEAFF
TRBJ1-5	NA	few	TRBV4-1	TGCGCCAGCAGCCAAGATGGGGGGATAGGCAATCAGCCCCAGCATTTT	CASSQDGGIGNQPQHF
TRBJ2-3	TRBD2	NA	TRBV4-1	TGCGCCAGCAGCCGAGGACTAGCGGGGGGGGTCACAGATACGCAGTATTTT	CASSRGLAGGVTDTQYF
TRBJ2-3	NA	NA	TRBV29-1	TGCAGCGTTGAAGAAATAGCCTATACGCAGTATTTT	CSVEEIAYTQYF
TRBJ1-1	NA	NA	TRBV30	TGTGCCTGGAGTGTACTGTCCGACAGACTGAACACTGAAGCTTTCTTT	CAWSVLSDRLNTEAFF
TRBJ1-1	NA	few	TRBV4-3	TGCGCCAGCAGCCAAGTAGGAGGGGGGGGGACTGAAGCTTTCTTT	CASSQVGGGGTEAFF
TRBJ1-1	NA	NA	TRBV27	TGTGCCAGCAGTTTACAGGGGCCGTCGGTATGGGAAATTGAAGCTTTCTTT	CASSLQGPSVWEIEAFF
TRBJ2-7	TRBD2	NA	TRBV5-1	TGCGCCAGCAGCCCAACCGGGACTAGGAGGCTCTACGAGCAGTACTTC	CASSPTGTRRLYEQYF
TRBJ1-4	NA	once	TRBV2	TGTGCCAGCAGTATACAGGGAATTAATGAAAAACTGTTTTTT	CASSIQGINEKLFF
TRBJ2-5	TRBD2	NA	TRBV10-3	TGTGCCATCAGTACTAGCGGGGAACAAGAGACCCAGTACTTC	CAISTSGEQETQYF
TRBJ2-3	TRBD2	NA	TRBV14	TGTGCCAGCAGCCCCTCTCCACTAGCGGTAACAGATACGCAGTATTTT	CASSPSPLAVTDTQYF
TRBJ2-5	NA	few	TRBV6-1	TGTGCCAGCAGTGAAGGGGCGTCCCGGCTCCAAGAGACCCAGTACTTC	CASSEGASRLQETQYF
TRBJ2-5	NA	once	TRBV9	TGTGCCAGCAGCGTAGGACGTGGCGGGTTTCAAGAGACCCAGTACTTC	CASSVGRGGFQETQYF
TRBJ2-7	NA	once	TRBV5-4	TGTGCCAGCAGCGTCAGAACAGGGACCTACGAGCAGTACTTC	CASSVRTGTYEQYF
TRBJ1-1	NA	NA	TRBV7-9	TGTGCCAGCAGCTTAGGATGGGGGGTGAACACTGAAGCTTTCTTT	CASSLGWGVNTEAFF
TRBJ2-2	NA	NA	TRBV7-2	TGTGCCAGCAGCTTACCGAGTACCGGGGAGCTGTTTTTT	CASSLPSTGELFF
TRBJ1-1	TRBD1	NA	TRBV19	TGTGCCAGTAGTAGGGACAGCCCAGGCACTGAAGCTTTCTTT	CASSRDSPGTEAFF
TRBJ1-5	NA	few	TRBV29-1	TGCAGCGTTAAAGGAGGTTCGAATCAGCCCCAGCATTTT	CSVKGGSNQPQHF
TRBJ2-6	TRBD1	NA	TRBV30	TGTGCCTGGAGTGGTGCAGGGGGCATCTCTGGGGCCAACGTCCTGACTTTC	CAWSGAGGISGANVLTF
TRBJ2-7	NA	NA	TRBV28	TGTGCCAGCGGGGTAGGGGTCCCTCTCGAGCAGTACTTC	CASGVGVPLEQYF
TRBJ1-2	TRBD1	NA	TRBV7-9	TGTGCCAGCAGCTCACATCCGCGGACAGGGGGCGCGTACTATGGCTACACCTTC	CASSSHPRTGGAYYGYTF
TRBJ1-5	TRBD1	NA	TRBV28	TGTGCCAGCAGCGAAGGGACAGGGGGCGCGGATGGCAATCAGCCCCAGCATTTT	CASSEGTGGADGNQPQHF
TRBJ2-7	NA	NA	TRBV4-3	TGCGCCAGCAGCCAAGATCTTAATGGGCCAGAATTACCCTACGAGCAGTACTTC	CASSQDLNGPELPYEQYF
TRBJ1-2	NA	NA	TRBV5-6	TGTGCCAGCAGCTCAGATATCGACTATGGCTACACCTTC	CASSSDIDYGYTF
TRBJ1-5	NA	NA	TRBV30	TGTGCCTGGAGTGTACTAGGGAGTCAGCCCCAGCATTTT	CAWSVLGSQPQHF
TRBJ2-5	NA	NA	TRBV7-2	TGTGCCAGCAGCTGGTACAGGAGTACTCAAGAGACCCAGTACTTC	CASSWYRSTQETQYF
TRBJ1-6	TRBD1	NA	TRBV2	TGTGCCAGCAGAAGACAGGGAAAGGAATCACCCCTCCACTTT	CASRRQGKESPLHF
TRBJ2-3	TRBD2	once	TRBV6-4	TGTGCCAGCAGTGTCTCTAGCGGGGGCACAGATACGCAGTATTTT	CASSVSSGGTDTQYF
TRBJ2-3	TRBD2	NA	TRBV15	TGTGCCACCAGCAGAGGTAGCGGGGCGGCAGATACGCAGTATTTT	CATSRGSGAADTQYF
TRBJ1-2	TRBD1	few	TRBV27	TGTGCCAGCAGTTTCGGGGACAGGGGGCCCGGCTACACCTTC	CASSFGDRGPGYTF
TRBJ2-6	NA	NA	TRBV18	TGTGCCAGCTCACGATCCACTCGAGCGAGAATCTCTGGGGCCAACGTCCTGACTTTC	CASSRSTRARISGANVLTF
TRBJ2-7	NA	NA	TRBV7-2	TGTGCCAGCAGCTTAGGTGCAGTTTACGAGCAGTACTTC	CASSLGAVYEQYF
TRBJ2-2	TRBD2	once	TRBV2	TGTGCCAGCAGTGAAGCGCAGAGCGGGGCCGGGGAGCTGTTTTTT	CASSEAQSGAGELFF
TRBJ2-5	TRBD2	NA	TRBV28	TGTGCCAGCAGTTTTGAACTAGCGGGCATCCAAGAGACCCAGTACTTC	CASSFELAGIQETQYF
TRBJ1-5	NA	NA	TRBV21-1	TGTGCCAGCAGCACCCAGGATGGACAGGGGGTATCTCAGCCCCAGCATTTT	CASSTQDGQGVSQPQHF
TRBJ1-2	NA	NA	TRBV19	TGTGCCAGTAGTATGCAGGGCTATGGCTACACCTTC	CASSMQGYGYTF
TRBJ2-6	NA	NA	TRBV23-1	TGCGCCAGCAGTCCACAAGAAGAGGAGGGGAGAGGGGCCAACGTCCTGACTTTC	CASSPQEEEGRGANVLTF
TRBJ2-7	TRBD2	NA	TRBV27	TGTGCCAGCAGTCCCGTAGCGGGAGTAGCGGCCGAGCAGTACTTC	CASSPVAGVAAEQYF
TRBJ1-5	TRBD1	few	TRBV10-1	TGCGCCAGCAGTGAGTCGTACCAATATCCGGGACAGGGGGGTTGGGGTTGTCAGCCCCAGCATTTT	CASSESYQYPGQGGWGCQPQHF
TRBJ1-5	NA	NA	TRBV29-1	TGCAGCGTTGAAGAACCAGGAAACAATCAGCCCCAGCATTTT	CSVEEPGNNQPQHF
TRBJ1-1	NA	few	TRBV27	TGTGCCAGCAGTTTTACCGGGGGCACTGAAGCTTTCTTT	CASSFTGGTEAFF
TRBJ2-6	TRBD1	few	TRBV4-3	TGCGCCAGCGCCCTTGGGGGACAGGGGGCGGGCGGGGCCAACGTCCTGACTTTC	CASALGGQGAGGANVLTF
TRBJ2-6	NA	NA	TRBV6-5	TGTGCCAGCAGCGAGCTCTCTGGGGCCAACGTCCTGACTTTC	CASSELSGANVLTF
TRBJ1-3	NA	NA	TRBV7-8	TGTGCCAGCAGCATCGGACAGATCTCTGGAAACACCATATATTTT	CASSIGQISGNTIYF
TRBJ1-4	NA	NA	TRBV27	TGTGCCAGCAGTTTAGTGGGGGCCAATGAAAAACTGTTTTTT	CASSLVGANEKLFF